Each of the 15 T cell receptor beta chains below was sequenced from the same sample in a study of CD8 T cells in Susac syndrome. It was with random hexamers that roughly 0.5 to 1 ug RNA was reverse transcribed. One entry per CDR3 protein results from TCRdb running MiXCR on the immunoSEQ multiplex PCR reads. The sample records some 150,000 distinct CDR3 sequences, roughly 95% being singletons. The sample was CD4+ T cells from PBMCs. The origin of the receptors is a human donor in good health.

The chain couples TRBV2 to TRBJ2-2; 10 positions match TRBD2. Germline-derived CDR1 and CDR2 are SNHLY and FYNNEI. The J segment lost 0 bases and the V segment lost 5 bases, leaving 6 bases of the junction unmatched. CDR3 length: 17 residues. Here the CDR3 DNA reads TGTGCCAGCAGTCCGGGACTAGCGACGACGAACACCGGGGAGCTGTTTTTT. Residues: CASSPGLATTNTGELFF.

This rearrangement joins TRBV7-6 to TRBJ1-1; D is unresolved. CDR1 SGHVS and CDR2 FNYEAQ come from the germline V gene. CDR3 length: 15 amino acids. Trimming left V 1 base short and J 1 base short, with 10 bases between. The CDR3 sequence is CASSLGTGANTEAFF. The CDR3 bases are TGTGCCAGCAGCTTAGGGACCGGAGCGAACACTGAAGCTTTCTTT.

The CDR3 sequence is CASRGPSVGTGELFF. Written as DNA, the CDR3 is TGTGCCAGCAGGGGTCCGTCGGTGGGAACCGGGGAGCTGTTTTTT. The chain is built from TRBV12-3 or TRBV12-4 and TRBJ2-2; D is unresolved. The CDR3 length is 15 residues. Trimming removed 6 bases at V and 5 bases at J, with 16 bases between.

V usage is TRBV4-1 and J usage is TRBJ1-1, with D possibly being TRBD1 (5 bases). Germline V gene sequence: CDR1 MGHRA, CDR2 YSYEKL. Trimming stripped 1 base from V and 2 bases from J, with 11 bases between. This CDR3 region has 15 residues. The CDR3 loop is CASSQGLGPNTEAFF. The CDR3 DNA reads as TGCGCCAGCAGCCAAGGTCTGGGACCCAACACTGAAGCTTTCTTT.

The rearrangement links TRBV23-1 to TRBJ2-1; D ambiguous. TRBV23-1 is an open reading frame whose function is uncertain. V was cut by 7 bases and J by 0 bases, with 10 bases left in between. This CDR3 has 14 amino acids. DNA of the CDR3: TGCGCCAGCACCGGACCACACTCCTACAATGAGCAGTTCTTC. Amino acids: CASTGPHSYNEQFF.

The genes are TRBV20-1 and TRBJ2-7, with TRBD2 identical over 10 bases. The CDR3 spans 14 residues. Germline CDR1 is DFQATT and CDR2 is SNEGSKA (reference sequence). The V and J ends lost 6 bases and 2 bases, in that order; junction bases with no gene match: 7. This chain's CDR3 is CSAESSGSAYEQYF. DNA for the CDR3: TGCAGTGCCGAATCTAGCGGGAGTGCCTACGAGCAGTACTTC.

The rearrangement links TRBV4-2 to TRBJ1-2, with D tentatively TRBD1 (6 bases). The CDR3 consists of 13 residues. V lost 4 bases, J lost 7 bases, and 13 bases lay in between. Looked up from germline, CDR1 is LGHNA and CDR2 is YNFKEQ. The DNA for the CDR3 is TGTGCCAGCAGCCCCATGGCGGGGGCTGGCTACACCTTC. Protein sequence: CASSPMAGAGYTF.

The genes are TRBV28 and TRBJ2-7, with TRBD1 matching over 8 bases. The CDR3 extends over 14 amino acids. The ends lost 6 bases at V and 3 bases at J; junction bases unmatched: 7. Looked up from germline, CDR1 is MDHEN and CDR2 is SYDVKM. CDR3 nucleotide sequence: TGTGCCAGCAGCGTAACAGGGGGTTTCTACGAGCAGTACTTC. This translates into CASSVTGGFYEQYF.

The rearrangement uses TRBV25-1 and TRBJ1-5; no clear D. Germline CDR1 and CDR2: MGHDK and SYGVNS. V lost 4 bases and J 3 bases, leaving 7 bases between the germline ends. The CDR3 totals 13 residues. CDR3 region: CASSGGFNQPQHF. The CDR3 region has the DNA TGTGCCAGCAGTGGTGGCTTCAATCAGCCCCAGCATTTT. Drawing the rest from reference TRBV25-1 and TRBJ1-5, the complete variable domain is EADIYQTPRYLVIGTGKKITLECSQTMGHDKMYWYQQDPGMELHLIHYSYGVNSTEKGDLSSESTVSRIRTEHFPLTLESARPSHTSQYLCASSGGFNQPQHFGDGTRLSIL.

The rearrangement joins TRBV4-1 to TRBJ2-1; 12 bases agree with TRBD2. The germline V gene encodes CDR1 MGHRA and CDR2 YSYEKL. The CDR3 has 16 residues. Trimming cost V 0 bases and J 6 bases; bases outside gene matches: 3. CDR3 loop: CASSQELAGGPNEQFF. The CDR3 region has the DNA TGCGCCAGCAGCCAAGAACTAGCGGGAGGACCCAATGAGCAGTTCTTC.

V and J are TRBV20-1 and TRBJ2-5; 11 bases fit TRBD2. The CDR3 consists of 15 residues. CDR1 is DFQATT and CDR2 is SNEGSKA in the germline V gene (reference sequence). V shed 6 bases, J shed 3 bases, and the junction held 9 bases outside the gene matches. DNA of the CDR3: TGCAGTGCCACGGATAGCGGGAGGGCGAAAGAGACCCAGTACTTC. Amino acid sequence: CSATDSGRAKETQYF.

This clonotype has just one count. V usage is TRBV25-1 and J usage is TRBJ1-1; D gene unclear. Deletions cut 5 bases from V and 0 bases from J, with 4 bases between. Germline V CDR1 and CDR2: MGHDK, SYGVNS. This CDR3 has 12 residues. The DNA of the CDR3 is TGTGCCAGCAGTACCGTGAACACTGAAGCTTTCTTT. Translated: CASSTVNTEAFF.

The chain carries TRBV10-2 and TRBJ2-7; D is tentatively TRBD1 or TRBD2 (5 bases each). The germline V gene encodes CDR1 WSHSY and CDR2 SAAADI. This CDR3 is built from 15 residues. Deletions cut 1 base from V and 4 bases from J, with 14 bases between. The CDR3 DNA is TGCGCCAGCAGTGAGTTTGTGGAGAGGGGATACGAGCAGTACTTC. Translated: CASSEFVERGYEQYF.

The V call is TRBV9, the J call TRBJ2-3; D possibly corresponds to TRBD2 (5 bases). V lost 3 bases and J 4 bases, leaving 9 bases between the germline ends. The V gene's germline CDR1 is SGDLS and CDR2 YYNGEE. The CDR3 has 13 residues. This chain's CDR3 is CASSALEADTQYF. The CDR3 DNA sequence: TGTGCCAGCAGCGCCTTGGAGGCAGATACGCAGTATTTT.

The chain carries TRBV10-1 and TRBJ2-1, with 10 nucleotides matching TRBD1. The CDR3 length is 14 residues. CDR1 is WNHNN and CDR2 is SYGVQD in the germline V gene (reference sequence). The junction had 4 bases not matched to a gene; V was cut back by 5 bases and J by 6 bases. CDR3 sequence (DNA): TGCGCCAGCAGTCGACAGGGGGCCGGCAATGAGCAGTTCTTC. As protein: CASSRQGAGNEQFF.